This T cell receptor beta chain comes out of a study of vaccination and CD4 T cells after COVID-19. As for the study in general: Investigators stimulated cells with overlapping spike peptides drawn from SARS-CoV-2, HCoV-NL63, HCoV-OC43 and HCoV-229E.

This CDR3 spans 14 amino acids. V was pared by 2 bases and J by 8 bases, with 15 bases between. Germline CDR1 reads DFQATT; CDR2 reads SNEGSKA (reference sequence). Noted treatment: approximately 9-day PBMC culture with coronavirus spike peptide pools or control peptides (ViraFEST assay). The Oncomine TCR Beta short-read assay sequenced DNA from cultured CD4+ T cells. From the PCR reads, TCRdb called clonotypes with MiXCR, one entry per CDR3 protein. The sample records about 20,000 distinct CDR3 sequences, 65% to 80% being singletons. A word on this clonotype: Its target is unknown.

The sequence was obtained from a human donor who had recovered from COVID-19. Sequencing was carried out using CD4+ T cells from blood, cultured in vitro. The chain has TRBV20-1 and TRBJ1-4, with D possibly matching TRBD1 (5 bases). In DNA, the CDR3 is TGCAGTGCTAGAAACCCGCAGGGAGGGGAAAAACTGTTTTTT. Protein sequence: CSARNPQGGEKLFF.